This paragraph reports one T cell receptor beta chain. Its antigen is currently unknown. It was across several immunoSEQ plates that each subset's genomic DNA was evenly split. Repertoires were generated with immunoSEQ multiplex PCR, while TCRdb's copy carries only in-frame clones and drops some. In the table there are 1.5 million to 2.5 million clones, less than 95% of which are singletons. This entry comes from a study of shared clonotypes between healthy human individuals. Findings of the study overall: Naive CD4 clonotype sharing across a few donors was 4% to 5%. Non-shared clonotypes had lower generation probabilities than clonotypes shared by all four sorted-subset donors.

Trimming shortened V by 0 bases and J by 2 bases, and 12 bases separated the two germline ends. The CDR3 length is 15 residues. The germline gives CDR1 SGDLS, CDR2 YYNGEE. Cells designated naive CD8 were CD45RO-negative and were positively selected for CCR7, with terminally differentiated effector memory CD45RA+ cells excluded. Caucasian adults living in Nashville, Tennessee, provided all samples. The chain carries TRBV9 and TRBJ2-7, with D possibly matching TRBD1 (6 bases). The specimen was naive CD8+ T cells sorted from blood. The TCR originated in a man younger than 30 in good health. CDR3 amino acids: CASSVGDGTTYEQYF. Written as DNA, the CDR3 is TGTGCCAGCAGCGTAGGGGATGGGACAACCTACGAGCAGTACTTC.